This passage covers 14 T cell receptor beta chains from one sample sequenced in a study of neurological immune-mediated disorders (dated by TCRdb to 2018 to 2020). The library came from 5' RACE. Data came from an Illumina HiSeq 2500. TCRdb cleaned the public reads at Q25 with fastp, built clones with MiXCR and kept in-frame beta chains. Here each entry gathers all rows of one CDR3 protein and keeps the most common genes and DNA. The sample table holds 30,000 or so distinct CDR3 sequences, of which around 16% were seen once. Around a quarter of the sample is held by the ten biggest clonotypes. The sample comprised PBMCs. The receptor set was obtained from a man aged 70-80 years in good health.

Many counts were recorded for this clonotype. The genes are TRBV12-3 or TRBV12-4 and TRBJ1-2, with 7 bases identical to TRBD1. V lost 5 bases to trimming and J lost 4 bases; unmatched junction nucleotides: 7. The CDR3 runs to 14 residues. CDR3 sequence: CASSPGGPIYGYTF. DNA of the CDR3: TGTGCCAGCAGTCCAGGGGGACCCATCTATGGCTACACCTTC.

Many counts were recorded for this clonotype. The chain is built from TRBV11-2 and TRBJ2-2; D unresolved. Germline assignment: CDR1 SGHAT and CDR2 FQNNGV. There are 15 residues in the CDR3. With 2 bases removed from V and 1 base from J, the gap between germline ends came to 8 bases. In nucleotides, the CDR3 is TGTGCCAGCAGCTTATTTACCAGGAACACCGGGGAGCTGTTTTTT. It translates to CASSLFTRNTGELFF.

This clonotype was counted ten times or more. This chain connects TRBV7-3 to TRBJ2-3, with 8 bases identical to TRBD2. J gave up 5 bases and V 1 base, and 8 bases lay outside the gene matches. Looked up from germline, CDR1 is SGHTA and CDR2 is FQGTGA. This CDR3 has 16 amino acids. CDR3 amino acids: CASSLNDGLAEDTQYF. The CDR3 nucleotides read TGTGCCAGCAGCTTAAACGATGGACTAGCAGAAGATACGCAGTATTTT.

This clonotype occurred many times. This chain connects TRBV5-1 to TRBJ2-5, with D tentatively TRBD1 or TRBD2 (6 bases each). V was pared by 7 bases and J by 5 bases, with 18 bases between. CDR1 and CDR2 (germline): SGHRS, YFSETQ. The CDR3 totals 14 residues. The CDR3 region is CASSEGGGLETQYF. The CDR3 DNA reads as TGCGCCAGCTCCGAAGGAGGGGGGCTGGAGACCCAGTACTTC.

This clonotype was found a few times. The chain links TRBV11-2 to TRBJ1-2, with 7 bases matching TRBD1. This CDR3 has 13 amino acids. Losses at the gene ends were 5 bases for V and 2 bases for J; bases not matched to a gene: 2. Germline V gene data show CDR1 as SGHAT and CDR2 as FQNNGV. The CDR3 DNA is TGTGCCAGCAGCCAACAGGGGAACTATGGCTACACCTTC. Its protein is CASSQQGNYGYTF.

The chain links TRBV4-2 to TRBJ2-2; possible D gene TRBD2, 6 bases. There are 17 residues in the CDR3. In germline, CDR1 is LGHNA, CDR2 YNFKEQ. The CDR3 sequence is CVSSQARVDAGTGELFF. DNA for the CDR3: TGTGTTAGCAGCCAAGCTCGGGTAGATGCGGGGACCGGGGAGCTGTTTTTT.

V usage is TRBV20-1 and J usage is TRBJ2-3; 12 bases align to TRBD2. Germline trimming cut 5 bases from V and 1 base from J; bases unmatched to any gene: 1. From germline, CDR1 is DFQATT and CDR2 SNEGSKA (reference sequence). CDR3 length: 14 residues. This CDR3 is CSAGLAGRTDTQYF. Here the CDR3 DNA reads TGCAGTGCTGGACTAGCGGGGCGCACAGATACGCAGTATTTT.

The chain joins TRBV19 to TRBJ1-6; 11 nucleotides match TRBD1. This CDR3 region has 19 residues. The germline CDR1 and CDR2 sequences are LNHDA and SQIVND (reference sequence). The V and J ends lost 5 bases and 5 bases, in that order; junction bases with no gene match: 14. CDR3 amino acids: CASSPPDRGRKGNNSPLHF. As DNA, the CDR3 is TGTGCCAGTAGTCCGCCGGACAGGGGGCGCAAAGGGAATAATTCACCCCTCCACTTT. Full variable domain (outside the CDR3, taken from reference TRBV19 and TRBJ1-6): DGGITQSPKYLFRKEGQNVTLSCEQNLNHDAMYWYRQDPGQGLRLIYYSQIVNDFQKGDIAEGYSVSREKKESFPLTVTSAQKNPTAFYLCASSPPDRGRKGNNSPLHFGNGTRLTVT.

This clonotype showed up many times. This rearrangement joins TRBV12-3 or TRBV12-4 to TRBJ1-4; no clear D. V lost 5 bases and J lost 13, with 5 bases in between. The CDR3 contains 9 residues. CDR3 residues: CASSPPLFF. The CDR3 DNA is TGTGCCAGCAGTCCTCCACTGTTTTTT.

This clonotype appeared many times. V gene TRBV12-3 or TRBV12-4 combines with J gene TRBJ2-1; no definite D call. V was clipped by 2 bases and J by 7 bases, with 9 bases between them. The CDR3 covers 13 residues. CDR3 sequence: CASSLRAENEQFF. CDR3 sequence (DNA): TGTGCCAGCAGTTTACGGGCAGAGAATGAGCAGTTCTTC.

The sample holds many counts of this clonotype. This chain joins TRBV5-1 and TRBJ2-1; no reliable D call. The CDR3 contains 13 residues. Trimming took 0 bases from V and 3 from J, leaving 4 bases between them. Germline-derived CDR1 and CDR2 are SGHRS and YFSETQ. The CDR3 DNA reads TGCGCCAGCAGCTTGGGAGACTACAATGAGCAGTTCTTC. Residues: CASSLGDYNEQFF.

This clonotype was recorded at least ten times. The chain is built from TRBV5-6 and TRBJ1-5; the D gene is possibly TRBD1 (5 bases). The CDR3 spans 14 residues. The germline V and J ends were trimmed by 4 bases and 6 bases, with 14 bases remaining between them. The V gene's germline CDR1 is SGHDT and CDR2 YYEEEE. CDR3: CASSKGTVPQPQHF. The CDR3 DNA follows: TGTGCCAGCAGCAAAGGGACGGTACCTCAGCCCCAGCATTTT.

In this sample, this clonotype turned up many times. For the CDR3, the DNA is TGCGCCAGCACCCGACTAGCGGGGGCCGACACAGATACGCAGTATTTT. Amino acids: CASTRLAGADTDTQYF. The chain links TRBV5-1 to TRBJ2-3; 12 bases map to TRBD2. This CDR3 has 16 residues. After removal of 6 bases from V and 2 bases from J, the junction contained 7 bases not matched to a gene. The V gene's germline CDR1 is SGHRS and CDR2 YFSETQ.

This clonotype was seen ten or more times. The chain recombines TRBV5-1 with TRBJ2-2; D unresolved. V was cut by 0 bases and J by 1 base, with 10 bases left in between. Germline-derived CDR1 and CDR2 are SGHRS and YFSETQ. The CDR3 sequence is 16 residues long. The CDR3 coding sequence is TGCGCCAGCAGCTTGGCCCGGGCAGGGAACACCGGGGAGCTGTTTTTT. Amino acid sequence: CASSLARAGNTGELFF.